This TCR beta chain comes out of a study of T cell repertoires in cytomegalovirus infection. Across the study: Through public TCR beta signatures, both CMV infection and matching HLA type were indicated.

Germline-derived CDR1 and CDR2 are SGHTA and FQGNSA. The germline V and J ends were trimmed by 0 bases and 4 bases, with 7 bases remaining between them. CDR3 length: 13 amino acids. This clonotype was counted many times. Its antigen is unknown. TCRdb itself ran the reads through MiXCR, one entry per CDR3 protein. The table records about 240,000 distinct CDR3 sequences, more than 9% of them present only once. Whole-study findings and limits: Carriers of CMV and the relevant HLA type were discriminated by public TCR beta frequency.

This clonotype was obtained from a human donor in good health (CMV status not recorded). Some clones in this sample may be carry-over from other donors' samples. Sequences were obtained from PBMCs. The gene calls are TRBV7-2 and TRBJ2-7; no definite D call. The CDR3 coding sequence is TGTGCCAGCAGCTTAGCGTCCAGATACGAGCAGTACTTC. Amino acid sequence: CASSLASRYEQYF.